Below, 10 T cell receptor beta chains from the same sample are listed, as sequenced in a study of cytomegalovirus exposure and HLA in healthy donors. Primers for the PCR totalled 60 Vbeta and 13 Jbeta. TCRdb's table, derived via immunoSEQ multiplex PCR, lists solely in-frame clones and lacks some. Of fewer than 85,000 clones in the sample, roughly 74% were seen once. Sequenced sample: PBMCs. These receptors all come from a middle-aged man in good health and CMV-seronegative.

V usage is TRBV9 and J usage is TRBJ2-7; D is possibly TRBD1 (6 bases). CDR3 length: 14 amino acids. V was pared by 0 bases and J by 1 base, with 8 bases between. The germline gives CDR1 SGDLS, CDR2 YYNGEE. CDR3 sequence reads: CASSVAGTSYEQYF. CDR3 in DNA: TGTGCCAGCAGCGTAGCTGGGACATCCTACGAGCAGTACTTC.

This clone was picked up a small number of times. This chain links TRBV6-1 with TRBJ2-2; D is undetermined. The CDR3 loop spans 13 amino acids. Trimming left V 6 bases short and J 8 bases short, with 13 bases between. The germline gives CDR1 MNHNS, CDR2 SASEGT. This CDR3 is CASRASLVGELFF. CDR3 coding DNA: TGTGCCAGCAGGGCCTCTCTAGTAGGGGAGCTGTTTTTT.

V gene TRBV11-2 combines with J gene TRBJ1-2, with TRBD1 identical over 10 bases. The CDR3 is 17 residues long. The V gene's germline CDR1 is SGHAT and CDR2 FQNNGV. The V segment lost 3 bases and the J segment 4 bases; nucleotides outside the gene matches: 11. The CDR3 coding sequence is TGTGCCAGCAGCTTCTACCCGGGACAGGGGAAAGGCTATGGCTACACCTTC. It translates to CASSFYPGQGKGYGYTF.

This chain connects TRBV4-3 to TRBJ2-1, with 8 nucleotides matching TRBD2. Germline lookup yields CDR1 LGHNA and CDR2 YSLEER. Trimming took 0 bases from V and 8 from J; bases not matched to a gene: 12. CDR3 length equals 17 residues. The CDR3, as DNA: TGCGCCAGCAGCCAAGATCGTCCCGGGGGGGATCGCGATGAGCAGTTCTTC. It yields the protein CASSQDRPGGDRDEQFF.

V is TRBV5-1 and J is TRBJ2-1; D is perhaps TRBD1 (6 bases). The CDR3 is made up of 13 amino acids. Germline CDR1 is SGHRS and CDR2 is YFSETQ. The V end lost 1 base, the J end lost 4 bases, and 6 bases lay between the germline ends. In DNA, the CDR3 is TGCGCCAGCAGCTTGACAGGGTACAATGAGCAGTTCTTC. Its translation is CASSLTGYNEQFF.

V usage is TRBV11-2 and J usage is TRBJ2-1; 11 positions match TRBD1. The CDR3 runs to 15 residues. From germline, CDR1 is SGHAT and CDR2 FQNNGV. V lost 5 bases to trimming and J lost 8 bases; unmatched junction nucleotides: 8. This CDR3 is CASSKLRGQGDEQFF. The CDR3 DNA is TGTGCCAGCAGCAAGCTGAGGGGACAGGGGGATGAGCAGTTCTTC.

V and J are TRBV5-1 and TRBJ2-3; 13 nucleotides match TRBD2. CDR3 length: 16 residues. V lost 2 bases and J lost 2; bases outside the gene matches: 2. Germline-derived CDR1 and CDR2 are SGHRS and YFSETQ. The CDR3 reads CASSFGLAGDTDTQYF. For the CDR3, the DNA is TGCGCCAGCAGCTTCGGACTAGCGGGGGACACAGATACGCAGTATTTT.

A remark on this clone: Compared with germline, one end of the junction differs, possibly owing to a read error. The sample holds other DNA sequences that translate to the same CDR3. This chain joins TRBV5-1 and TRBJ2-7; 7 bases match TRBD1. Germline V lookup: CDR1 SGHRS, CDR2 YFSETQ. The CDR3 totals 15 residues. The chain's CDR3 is CASSVTGLRSYEQYF. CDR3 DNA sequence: TGCGCCAGCAGCGTGACAGGGCTTCGATCCTACGAGCAGTATTTC. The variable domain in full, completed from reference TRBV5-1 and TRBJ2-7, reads KAGVTQTPRYLIKTRGQQVTLSCSPISGHRSVSWYQQTPGQGLQFLFEYFSETQRNKGNFPGRFSGRQFSNSRSEMNVSTLELGDSALYLCASSVTGLRSYEQYFGPGTRLTVT.

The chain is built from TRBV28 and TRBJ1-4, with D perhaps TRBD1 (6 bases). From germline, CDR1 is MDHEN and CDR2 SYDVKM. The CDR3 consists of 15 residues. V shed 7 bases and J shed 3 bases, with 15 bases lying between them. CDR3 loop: CASNAGDVANEKLFF. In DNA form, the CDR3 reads TGTGCCAGCAACGCAGGGGACGTGGCTAATGAAAAACTGTTTTTT.

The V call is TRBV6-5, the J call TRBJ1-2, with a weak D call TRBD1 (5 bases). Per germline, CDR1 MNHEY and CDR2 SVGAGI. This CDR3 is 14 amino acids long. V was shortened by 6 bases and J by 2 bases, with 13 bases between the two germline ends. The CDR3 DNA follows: TGTGCCAGCAGATTCGCCGGGGGGAACTATGGCTACACCTTC. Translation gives CASRFAGGNYGYTF.